A single sample is the source of the 14 T cell receptor beta chains below, sequenced in a study of blood T cells in healthy people across ages. The second PCR ran about 6 to 12 cycles with a sample-barcoded 5' primer and J-beta primers. TCRdb recomputed calls from the 5' RACE reads with MiXCR, one row per CDR3 protein. The profile shows fewer than 2,000,000 distinct CDR3 sequences, roughly a third of them singletons. The sample consisted of blood. These TCRs come from a woman between 25 and 40 years old in good health.

The chain couples TRBV18 to TRBJ1-2; 9 nucleotides agree with TRBD1. The CDR3 is 16 amino acids. Per the germline V gene, CDR1 is KGHSH and CDR2 is LQKENI. Trimming took 3 bases from V and 8 from J; bases not matched to a gene: 13. For the CDR3, the DNA is TGTGCCAGCTCACCGCCATTAGCACAGGGGGCGAGGGGCTACACCTTC. It translates to CASSPPLAQGARGYTF.

The V call is TRBV7-9, the J call TRBJ1-5, with 7 bases fitting TRBD1. Germline values: CDR1 SEHNR, CDR2 FQNEAQ (reference sequence). The length of the CDR3 is 15 residues. Germline trimming cut 5 bases from V and 9 bases from J; bases unmatched to any gene: 13. CDR3 nucleotides: TGTGCCAGCAGCAGTTCCGGAGGGGGCGTGGGGCCCCAGCATTTT. The encoded protein is CASSSSGGGVGPQHF. Based on the CDR3 plus reference TRBV7-9 and TRBJ1-5, the full variable domain is DTGVSQNPRHKITKRGQNVTFRCDPISEHNRLYWYRQTLGQGPEFLTYFQNEAQLEKSRLLSDRFSAERPKGSFSTLEIQRTEQGDSAMYLCASSSSGGGVGPQHFGDGTRLSIL.

There are a few counts of this clonotype. The chain uses TRBV6-6 and TRBJ2-1; no clear D. CDR3 length: 17 residues. The germline V gene has CDR1 MNHNY and CDR2 SVGAGI (reference sequence). Trimming stripped 2 bases from V and 0 bases from J, with 14 bases between. CDR3 region: CASSYVGLGGSYNEQFF. CDR3 nucleotide sequence: TGTGCCAGCAGTTACGTCGGTTTGGGCGGCTCCTACAATGAGCAGTTCTTC.

This clonotype was picked up a small number of times. The CDR3 spells CASSSPGLRGGEQFF. CDR3 in DNA: TGTGCCAGCAGCTCTCCGGGTTTACGAGGTGGTGAGCAGTTCTTC. The gene calls are TRBV5-4 and TRBJ2-1; D gene ambiguous. This CDR3 region has 15 residues. Germline V gene sequence: CDR1 SGHNT, CDR2 YYREEE (reference sequence). Trimming pared 3 bases from V and 9 bases from J, leaving 19 bases between.

The chain carries TRBV28 and TRBJ1-5; D unclear. The CDR3 totals 16 residues. Germline CDR1 is MDHEN and CDR2 is SYDVKM. Trimming removed 2 bases at V and 2 bases at J, with 13 bases between. The CDR3 is CASSLRSTRGNQPQHF. The CDR3 region has the DNA TGTGCCAGCAGTTTAAGGTCCACAAGGGGCAATCAGCCCCAGCATTTT.

As concerns this clonotype: An end of the junction does not agree with germline; a read error may underlie this. The chain joins TRBV7-9 to TRBJ1-1; TRBD1 might be the D (6 bases). The CDR3 is made up of 13 amino acids. Germline V gene sequence: CDR1 SEHNR, CDR2 FQNEAQ (reference sequence). The CDR3 sequence: CASSPGENTKAFF. The CDR3 coding sequence is TGTGCCAGCAGCCCAGGGGAGAACACTAAAGCTTTCTTT.

The rearrangement links TRBV5-4 to TRBJ2-7; 10 bases fit TRBD1. Germline trimming cut 4 bases from V and 6 bases from J; bases unmatched to any gene: 10. In germline, CDR1 is SGHNT, CDR2 YYREEE (reference sequence). The CDR3 is 15 residues long. The DNA of the CDR3 is TGTGCCAGCAGCCCCGGGGACAGGGGAGTTATCGAGCAGTACTTC. Amino acid sequence: CASSPGDRGVIEQYF.

This chain connects TRBV14 to TRBJ2-3; 7 bases are a match to TRBD2. Germline-derived CDR1 and CDR2 are SGHDN and FVKESK. J lost 8 bases, V lost 5 bases, and 10 bases had no gene match. This CDR3 region has 14 residues. CDR3 residues: CASSSGLVGGTQYF. The CDR3 DNA reads TGTGCCAGCAGCTCCGGACTAGTCGGAGGTACGCAGTATTTT.

V and J are TRBV28 and TRBJ2-1; 7 bases are shared with TRBD2. The V gene end was trimmed by 1 base and the J gene end by 14 bases; junction bases not matched to a gene: 2. The CDR3 sequence is 11 residues long. Germline lookup yields CDR1 MDHEN and CDR2 SYDVKM. CDR3 amino acids: CASSLFGREFF. Here the CDR3 DNA reads TGTGCCAGCAGTTTATTTGGGAGGGAGTTCTTC.

V is TRBV2 and J is TRBJ2-6; D uncertain. CDR1 is SNHLY and CDR2 is FYNNEI in the germline V gene. This CDR3 has 16 amino acids. V gave up 9 bases and J gave up 2 bases, with 17 bases separating them. The CDR3 sequence: CASSWDGRAGANVLTF. CDR3 bases: TGTGCCAGTAGCTGGGATGGCCGGGCTGGGGCCAACGTCCTGACTTTC.

The rearrangement links TRBV4-1 to TRBJ2-7; 11 bases are a match to TRBD2. There are 19 residues in the CDR3. The junction had 17 bases not matched to a gene; V was cut back by 5 bases and J by 2 bases. CDR1 and CDR2 (germline): MGHRA, YSYEKL. CDR3 in DNA: TGCGCCAGCAGCAAGGAGGTTCTAGCGGGAGGCACCCAGACCTACGAGCAGTACTTC. This codes for CASSKEVLAGGTQTYEQYF.

In its sample, this clonotype was seen a few times. Here the CDR3 reads CASSPPPEAQYF. In nucleotides, the CDR3 is TGTGCCAGCAGCCCACCCCCCGAGGCCCAGTACTTC. The rearrangement links TRBV7-9 to TRBJ2-7; D is ambiguous. Germline CDR1 reads SEHNR; CDR2 reads FQNEAQ (reference sequence). This CDR3 is built from 12 residues. The V end lost 5 bases, the J end lost 10 bases, and 15 bases lay between the germline ends.

The rearrangement links TRBV30 to TRBJ1-5; no clear D gene. V was clipped by 0 bases and J by 6 bases, with 12 bases between them. Germline CDR1 is GTSNPN and CDR2 is SVGIG (reference sequence). The CDR3 spans 14 residues. The CDR3 reads CAWSVSVGVQPQHF. The CDR3 nucleotides read TGTGCCTGGAGTGTATCGGTCGGGGTTCAGCCCCAGCATTTT.

The rearrangement uses TRBV27 and TRBJ2-7, with D perhaps being TRBD1 or TRBD2 (5 bases each). The germline CDR1 and CDR2 sequences are MNHEY and SMNVEV (reference sequence). CDR3 length: 16 residues. The V end was cut by 7 bases, the J end by 5 bases, with 24 bases between. The CDR3 loop is CASKPRVGGLRDEQYF. As DNA, the CDR3 is TGTGCCAGCAAACCGCGAGTTGGGGGTCTAAGGGACGAGCAGTACTTC.